This T cell receptor (beta chain) emerged from a study of radiotherapy plus CTLA-4 blockade in lung cancer. Study background: Across the patients, objective responses occurred in about 18%, and disease control in roughly 31%.

Points from the study as a whole: Response, reportedly, was best predicted by interferon-beta along with early blood T cell clone dynamics.

Lung cancer patients with chemo-refractory metastatic non-small-cell disease were given focal radiation plus CTLA-4 blockade with ipilimumab. The assay was immunoSEQ multiplex PCR, and TCRdb's table has in-frame clones only and misses some. Among 45,000 or so clones listed, roughly 90% were seen once. The germline CDR1 and CDR2 sequences are DFQATT and SNEGSKA (reference sequence). The CDR3 covers 11 residues. Deletions cut 3 bases from V and 7 bases from J, with 10 bases between. With regard to this clone: Its target is not known.

The chain uses TRBV20-1 and TRBJ2-7; D might be TRBD1 (5 bases). The sample was peripheral blood, taken from a patient treated with radiotherapy plus ipilimumab. This TCR came from a human donor with non-small cell lung cancer whose response to radiotherapy plus ipilimumab could not be evaluated. Here the CDR3 reads CSASQGWEQYF. The CDR3 region has the DNA TGCAGTGCTAGCCAGGGTTGGGAGCAGTACTTC.